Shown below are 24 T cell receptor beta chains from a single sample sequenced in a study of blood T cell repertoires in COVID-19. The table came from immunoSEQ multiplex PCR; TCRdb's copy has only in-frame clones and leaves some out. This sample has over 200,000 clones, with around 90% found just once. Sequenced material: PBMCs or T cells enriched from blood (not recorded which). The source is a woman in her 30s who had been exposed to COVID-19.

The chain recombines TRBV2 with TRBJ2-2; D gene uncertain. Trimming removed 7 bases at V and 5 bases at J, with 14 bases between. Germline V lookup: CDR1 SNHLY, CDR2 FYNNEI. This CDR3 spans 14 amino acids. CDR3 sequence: CASMSLRSTGELFF. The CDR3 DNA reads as TGTGCCAGCATGTCGCTCAGGTCAACCGGGGAGCTGTTTTTT.

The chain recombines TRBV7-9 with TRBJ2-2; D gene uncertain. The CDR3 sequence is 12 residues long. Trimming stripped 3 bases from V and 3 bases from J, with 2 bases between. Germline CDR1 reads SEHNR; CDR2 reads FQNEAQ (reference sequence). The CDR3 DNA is TGTGCCAGCAGCTTCGACACCGGGGAGCTGTTTTTT. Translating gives CASSFDTGELFF.

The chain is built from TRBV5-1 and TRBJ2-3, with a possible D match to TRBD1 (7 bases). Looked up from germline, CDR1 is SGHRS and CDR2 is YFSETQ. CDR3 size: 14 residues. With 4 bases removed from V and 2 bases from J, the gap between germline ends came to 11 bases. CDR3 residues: CASSAGQNTDTQYF. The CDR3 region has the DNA TGCGCCAGCAGCGCGGGACAGAACACAGATACGCAGTATTTT.

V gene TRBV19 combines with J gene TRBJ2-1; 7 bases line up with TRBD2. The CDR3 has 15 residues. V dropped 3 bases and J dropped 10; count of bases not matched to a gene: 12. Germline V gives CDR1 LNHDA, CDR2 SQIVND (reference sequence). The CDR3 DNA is TGTGCCAGTAGTATCACTCCGACTAGCTTGGAAGAGCAGTTCTTC. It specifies CASSITPTSLEEQFF.

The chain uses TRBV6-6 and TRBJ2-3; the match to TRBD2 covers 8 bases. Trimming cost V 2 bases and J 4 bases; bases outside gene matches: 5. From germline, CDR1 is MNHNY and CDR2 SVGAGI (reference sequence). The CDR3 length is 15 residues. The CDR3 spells CASSYAGGGADTQYF. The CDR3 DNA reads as TGTGCCAGCAGTTACGCGGGAGGCGGCGCAGATACGCAGTATTTT.

The CDR3 spells CASSQRPNGYTF. The CDR3 DNA reads TGTGCCAGCAGCCAGAGGCCTAATGGCTACACCTTC. The chain employs TRBV6-5 and TRBJ1-2; D remains unclear. CDR1 and CDR2 (germline): MNHEY, SVGAGI. The CDR3 totals 12 residues. The germline V and J ends were trimmed by 6 bases and 6 bases, with 11 bases remaining between them.

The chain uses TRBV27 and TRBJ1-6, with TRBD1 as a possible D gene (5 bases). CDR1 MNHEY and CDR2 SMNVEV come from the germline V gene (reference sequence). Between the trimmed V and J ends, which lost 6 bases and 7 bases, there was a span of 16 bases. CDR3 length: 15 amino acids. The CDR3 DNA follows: TGTGCCAGCAGCGATCGACAGACCGGAAATTCACCCCTCCACTTT. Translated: CASSDRQTGNSPLHF.

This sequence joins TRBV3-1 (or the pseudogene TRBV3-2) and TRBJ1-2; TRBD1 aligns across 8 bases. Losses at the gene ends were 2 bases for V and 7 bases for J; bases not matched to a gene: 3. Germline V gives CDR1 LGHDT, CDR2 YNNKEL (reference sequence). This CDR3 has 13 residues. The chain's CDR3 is CASSQPTGVGYTF. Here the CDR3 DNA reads TGTGCCAGCAGCCAACCGACAGGGGTTGGCTACACCTTC.

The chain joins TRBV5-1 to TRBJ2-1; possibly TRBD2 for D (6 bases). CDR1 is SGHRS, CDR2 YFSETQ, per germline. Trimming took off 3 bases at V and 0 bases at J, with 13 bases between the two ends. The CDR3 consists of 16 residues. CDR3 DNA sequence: TGCGCCAGCAGCTCGGGGGTACAATTCTCCTACAATGAGCAGTTCTTC. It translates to CASSSGVQFSYNEQFF.

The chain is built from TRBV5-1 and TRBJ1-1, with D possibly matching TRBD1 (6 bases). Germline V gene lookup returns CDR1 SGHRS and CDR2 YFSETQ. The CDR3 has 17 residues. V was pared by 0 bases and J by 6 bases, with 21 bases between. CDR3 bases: TGCGCCAGCAGCTTGGTCCCCTCCAGGGGCTGGGGCGCTGAAGCTTTCTTT. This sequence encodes CASSLVPSRGWGAEAFF.

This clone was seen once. CDR3 region: CASGLPGTGGRTEQFF. The CDR3 DNA sequence: TGTGCTAGTGGTCTACCCGGGACAGGGGGCCGAACTGAGCAGTTCTTC. This chain uses TRBV12-5 with TRBJ2-1, with 12 bases fitting TRBD1. CDR3 length equals 16 residues. V trimming: 5 bases; J trimming: 9 bases; junction bases outside the gene matches: 11. Germline CDR1 and CDR2: LGHNT and FRNRAP.

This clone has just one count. CDR3 nucleotides: TGTGCCAGCAGCCAAACCGGGACTACCCCCCAAGGAGAGCAGTACTTC. This sequence encodes CASSQTGTTPQGEQYF. The chain is built from TRBV3-1 (or the pseudogene TRBV3-2) and TRBJ2-7; 7 bases line up with TRBD2. The V gene's germline CDR1 is LGHDT and CDR2 YNNKEL (reference sequence). The CDR3 is 16 residues long. Germline trimming cut 2 bases from V and 7 bases from J; bases unmatched to any gene: 14.

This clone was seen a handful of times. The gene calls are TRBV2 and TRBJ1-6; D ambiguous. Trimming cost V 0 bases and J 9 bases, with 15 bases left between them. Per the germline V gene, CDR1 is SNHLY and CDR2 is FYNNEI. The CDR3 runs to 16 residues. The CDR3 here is CASSEAGKGGGSPLHF. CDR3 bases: TGTGCCAGCAGTGAAGCTGGAAAGGGAGGAGGTTCACCCCTCCACTTT.

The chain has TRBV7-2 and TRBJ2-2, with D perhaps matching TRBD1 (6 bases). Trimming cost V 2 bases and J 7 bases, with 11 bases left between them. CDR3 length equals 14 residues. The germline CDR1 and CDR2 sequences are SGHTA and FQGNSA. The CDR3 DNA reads TGTGCCAGCAGCTTATCAGGGGTTAGCGGGGAGCTGTTTTTT. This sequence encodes CASSLSGVSGELFF.

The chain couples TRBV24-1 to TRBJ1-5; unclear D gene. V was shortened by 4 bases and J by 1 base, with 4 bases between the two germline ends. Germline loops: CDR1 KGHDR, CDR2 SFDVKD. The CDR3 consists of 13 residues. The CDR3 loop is CATSEGSNQPQHF. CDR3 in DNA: TGTGCCACCAGTGAGGGCAGCAATCAGCCCCAGCATTTT.

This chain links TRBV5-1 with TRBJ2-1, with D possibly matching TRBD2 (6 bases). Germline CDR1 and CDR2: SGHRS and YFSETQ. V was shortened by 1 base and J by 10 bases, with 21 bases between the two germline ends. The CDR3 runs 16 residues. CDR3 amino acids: CASSLSRGGHNREQFF. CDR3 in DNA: TGCGCCAGCAGCTTGTCCCGGGGAGGTCACAACCGGGAGCAGTTCTTC.

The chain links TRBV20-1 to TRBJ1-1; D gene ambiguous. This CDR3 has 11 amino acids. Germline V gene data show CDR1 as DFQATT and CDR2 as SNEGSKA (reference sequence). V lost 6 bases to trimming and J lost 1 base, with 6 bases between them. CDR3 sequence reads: CSAPENTEAFF. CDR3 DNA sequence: TGCAGTGCCCCAGAGAACACTGAAGCTTTCTTT.

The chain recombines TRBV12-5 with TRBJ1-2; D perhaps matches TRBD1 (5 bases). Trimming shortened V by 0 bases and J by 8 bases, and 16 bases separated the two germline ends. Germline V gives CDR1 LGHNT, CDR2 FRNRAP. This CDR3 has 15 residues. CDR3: CASGLVTRQGKGYTF. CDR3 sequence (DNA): TGTGCTAGTGGTTTGGTGACCCGGCAGGGAAAAGGCTACACCTTC.

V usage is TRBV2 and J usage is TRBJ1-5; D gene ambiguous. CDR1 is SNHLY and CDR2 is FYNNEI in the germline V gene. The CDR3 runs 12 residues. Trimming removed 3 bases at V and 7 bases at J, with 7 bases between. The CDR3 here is CASSDPRQPQHF. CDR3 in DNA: TGTGCCAGCAGTGACCCTAGGCAGCCCCAGCATTTT.

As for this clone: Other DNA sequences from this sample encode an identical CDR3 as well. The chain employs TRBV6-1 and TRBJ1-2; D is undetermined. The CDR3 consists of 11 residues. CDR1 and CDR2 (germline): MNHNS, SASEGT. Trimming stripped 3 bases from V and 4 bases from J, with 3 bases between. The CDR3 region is CASSDSYGYTF. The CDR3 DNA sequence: TGTGCCAGCAGTGATAGCTATGGCTACACCTTC.

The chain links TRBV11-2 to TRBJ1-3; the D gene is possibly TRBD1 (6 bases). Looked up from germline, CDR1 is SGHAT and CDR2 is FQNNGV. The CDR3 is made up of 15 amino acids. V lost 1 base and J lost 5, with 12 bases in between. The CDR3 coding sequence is TGTGCCAGCAGCTTAGTACAGGGTGATCGAAACACCATATATTTT. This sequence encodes CASSLVQGDRNTIYF.

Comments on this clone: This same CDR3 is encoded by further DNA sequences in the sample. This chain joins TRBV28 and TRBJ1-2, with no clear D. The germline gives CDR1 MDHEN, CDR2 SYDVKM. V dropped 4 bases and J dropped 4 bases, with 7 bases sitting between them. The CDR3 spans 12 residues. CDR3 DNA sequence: TGTGCCAGCAGTTCAGACTCCTATGGCTACACCTTC. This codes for CASSSDSYGYTF.

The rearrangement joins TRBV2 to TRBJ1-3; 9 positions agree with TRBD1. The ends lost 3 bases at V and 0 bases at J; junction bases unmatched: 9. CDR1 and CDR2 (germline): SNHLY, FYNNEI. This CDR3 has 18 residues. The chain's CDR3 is CASSDPGTGRPSGNTIYF. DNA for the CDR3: TGTGCCAGCAGTGATCCCGGGACAGGGCGCCCCTCTGGAAACACCATATATTTT. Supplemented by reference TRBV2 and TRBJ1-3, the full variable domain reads EPEVTQTPSHQVTQMGQEVILRCVPISNHLYFYWYRQILGQKVEFLVSFYNNEISEKSEIFDDQFSVERPDGSNFTLKIRSTKLEDSAMYFCASSDPGTGRPSGNTIYFGEGSWLTVV.

The CDR3 here is CASSETRARGNEQFF. CDR3 DNA: TGCGCCAGCAGTGAAACGAGGGCTCGGGGGAATGAGCAGTTCTTC. The chain is built from TRBV10-1 and TRBJ2-1; possibly TRBD2 for D (6 bases). The germline V gene has CDR1 WNHNN and CDR2 SYGVQD (reference sequence). CDR3 length: 15 residues. V lost 3 bases to trimming and J lost 7 bases, with 16 bases between them.